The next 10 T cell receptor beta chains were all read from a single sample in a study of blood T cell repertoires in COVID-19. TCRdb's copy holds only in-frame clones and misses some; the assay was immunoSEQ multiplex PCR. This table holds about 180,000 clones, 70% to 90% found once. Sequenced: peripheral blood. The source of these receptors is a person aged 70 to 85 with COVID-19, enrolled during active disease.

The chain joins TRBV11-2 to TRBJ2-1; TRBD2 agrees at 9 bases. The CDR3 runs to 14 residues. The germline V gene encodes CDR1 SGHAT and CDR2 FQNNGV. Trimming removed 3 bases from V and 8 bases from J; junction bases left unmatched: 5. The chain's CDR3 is CASSFAGGQYEQFF. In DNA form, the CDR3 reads TGTGCCAGCAGCTTCGCGGGGGGGCAGTATGAGCAGTTCTTC.

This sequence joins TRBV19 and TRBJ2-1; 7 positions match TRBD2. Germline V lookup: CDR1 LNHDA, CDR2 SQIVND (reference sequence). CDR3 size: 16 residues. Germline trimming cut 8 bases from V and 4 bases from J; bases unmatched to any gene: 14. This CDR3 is CASRGDRDWTYNEQFF. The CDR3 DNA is TGTGCCAGTCGGGGGGATAGGGACTGGACGTACAATGAGCAGTTCTTC.

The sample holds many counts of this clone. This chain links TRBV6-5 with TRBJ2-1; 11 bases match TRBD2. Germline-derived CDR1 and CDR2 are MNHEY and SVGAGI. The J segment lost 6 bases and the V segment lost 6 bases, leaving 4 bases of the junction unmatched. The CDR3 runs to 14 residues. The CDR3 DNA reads TGTGCCAGCAGATCTAGCGGGAGGTTCAATGAGCAGTTCTTC. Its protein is CASRSSGRFNEQFF.

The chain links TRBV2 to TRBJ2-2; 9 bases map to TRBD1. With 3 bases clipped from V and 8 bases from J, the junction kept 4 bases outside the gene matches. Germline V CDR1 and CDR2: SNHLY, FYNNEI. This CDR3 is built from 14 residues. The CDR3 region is CASSEDRGPGELFF. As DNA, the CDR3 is TGTGCCAGCAGTGAGGACAGGGGACCTGGGGAGCTGTTTTTT.

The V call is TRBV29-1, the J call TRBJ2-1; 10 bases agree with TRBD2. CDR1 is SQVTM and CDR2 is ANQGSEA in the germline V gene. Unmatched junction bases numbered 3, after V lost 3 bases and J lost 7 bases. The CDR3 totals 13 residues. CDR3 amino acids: CSVDPAGGNEQFF. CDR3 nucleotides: TGCAGCGTTGACCCAGCGGGGGGGAATGAGCAGTTCTTC.

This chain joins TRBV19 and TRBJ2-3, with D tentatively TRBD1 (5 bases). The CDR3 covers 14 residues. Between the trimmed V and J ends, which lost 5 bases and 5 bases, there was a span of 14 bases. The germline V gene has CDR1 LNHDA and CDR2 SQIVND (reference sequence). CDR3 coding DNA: TGTGCCAGTAGTGAGGCGGCAGGGCAAGATACGCAGTATTTT. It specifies CASSEAAGQDTQYF.

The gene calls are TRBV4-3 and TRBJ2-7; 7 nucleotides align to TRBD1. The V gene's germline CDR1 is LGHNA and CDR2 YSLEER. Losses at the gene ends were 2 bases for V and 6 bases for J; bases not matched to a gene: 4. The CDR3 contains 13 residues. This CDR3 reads CASSQTRGFEQYF. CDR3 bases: TGCGCCAGCAGCCAAACCAGGGGGTTCGAGCAGTACTTC.

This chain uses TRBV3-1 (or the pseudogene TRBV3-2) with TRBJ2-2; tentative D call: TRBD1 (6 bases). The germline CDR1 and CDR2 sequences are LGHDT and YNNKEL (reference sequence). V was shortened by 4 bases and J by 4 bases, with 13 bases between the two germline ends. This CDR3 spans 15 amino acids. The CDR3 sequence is CASSLRDTSTGELFF. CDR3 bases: TGTGCCAGCAGCCTCCGGGACACCAGCACCGGGGAGCTGTTTTTT.

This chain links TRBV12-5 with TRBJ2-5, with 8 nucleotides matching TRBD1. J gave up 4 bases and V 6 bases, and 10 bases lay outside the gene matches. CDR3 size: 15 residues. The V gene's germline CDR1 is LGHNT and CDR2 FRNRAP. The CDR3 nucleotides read TGTGCTAGTGGGGCAGGGGGCCCCTTGGGAGAGACCCAGTACTTC. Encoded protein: CASGAGGPLGETQYF. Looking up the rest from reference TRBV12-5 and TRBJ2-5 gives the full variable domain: DARVTQTPRHKVTEMGQEVTMRCQPILGHNTVFWYRQTMMQGLELLAYFRNRAPLDDSGMPKDRFSAEMPDATLATLKIQPSEPRDSAVYFCASGAGGPLGETQYFGPGTRLLVL.

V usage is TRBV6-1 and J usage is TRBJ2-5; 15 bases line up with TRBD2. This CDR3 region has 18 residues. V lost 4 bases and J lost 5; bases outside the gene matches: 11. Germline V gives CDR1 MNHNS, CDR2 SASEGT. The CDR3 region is CASSGWTSGRARAETQYF. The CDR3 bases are TGTGCCAGCAGTGGTTGGACTAGCGGGAGGGCCCGGGCTGAGACCCAGTACTTC.